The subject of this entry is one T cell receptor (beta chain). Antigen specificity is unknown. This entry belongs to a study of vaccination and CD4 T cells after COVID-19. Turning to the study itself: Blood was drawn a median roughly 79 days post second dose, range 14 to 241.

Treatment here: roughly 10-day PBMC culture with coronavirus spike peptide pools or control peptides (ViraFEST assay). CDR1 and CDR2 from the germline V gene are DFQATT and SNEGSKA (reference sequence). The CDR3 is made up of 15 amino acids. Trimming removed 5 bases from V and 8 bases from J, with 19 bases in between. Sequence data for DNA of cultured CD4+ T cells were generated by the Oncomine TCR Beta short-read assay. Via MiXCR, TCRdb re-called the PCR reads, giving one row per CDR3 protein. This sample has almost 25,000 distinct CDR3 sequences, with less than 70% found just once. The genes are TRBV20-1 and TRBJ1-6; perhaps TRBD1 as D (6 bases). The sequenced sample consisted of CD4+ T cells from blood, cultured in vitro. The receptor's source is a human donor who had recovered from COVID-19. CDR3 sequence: CSAPSFGGAYSPLHF. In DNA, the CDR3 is TGCAGTGCTCCCTCTTTTGGGGGGGCGTATTCACCCCTCCACTTT.